The rows below give T cell receptor beta chains drawn from one sample of a study of control samples from healthy donors and cancer patients. This table comes from immunoSEQ multiplex PCR, and its TCRdb copy is limited to in-frame clones, with some not included. Counted here are some 99,000 clones, 90% occurring once; the ten biggest clones make up more than 3.5%. The sequenced sample was blood. The receptors were gathered from a human donor in good health. The donor label of this sample is uncertain. Each CDR3 is given with its conserved first and last residue. Fields, in order: D gene, V gene, clone size, J gene, CDR3 DNA, CDR3 protein. The D gene is left open where the match is weak. Clone sizes are given selectively: once, few, many, or a class where the clone is expanded.

NA	TRBV28	NA	TRBJ2-3	TGTGCCAGCGGCGTGGCCCAGGTCGTGACAGATACGCAGTATTTT	CASGVAQVVTDTQYF
NA	TRBV19	few	TRBJ2-3	TGTGCCAGTAGACCTCCCGGGGGACGCGGCCCAGATACGCAGTATTTT	CASRPPGGRGPDTQYF
TRBD1	TRBV7-9	NA	TRBJ2-2	TGTGCCAGCAGCTTAGGACAGGGAACCGGGGAGCTGTTTTTT	CASSLGQGTGELFF
NA	TRBV30	NA	TRBJ1-2	TGTGCCTGGAGTTCGGGGGTGGGAAGCTACACCTTC	CAWSSGVGSYTF
NA	TRBV30	NA	TRBJ1-1	TGTGCCTGGAGAGGTACGGCGGAGGGCGAAGCTTTCTTT	CAWRGTAEGEAFF
NA	TRBV12-3/TRBV12-4	NA	TRBJ1-1	TGTGCCAGCAGTTTAGGACAGATGGTAGAAGCTTTCTTT	CASSLGQMVEAFF
NA	TRBV27	NA	TRBJ2-1	TGTGCCAGCAGTTTATTCCGGGCAGGGAGCTCCTACAATGAGCAGTTCTTC	CASSLFRAGSSYNEQFF
NA	TRBV6-6	NA	TRBJ1-5	TGTGCCAGCAGCCCTCAAGGTCAGCCCCAGCATTTT	CASSPQGQPQHF
NA	TRBV18	NA	TRBJ2-7	TGTGCCAGCTCACCGACGCGCGGGGTCCACGAGCAGTACTTC	CASSPTRGVHEQYF
NA	TRBV28	few	TRBJ1-5	TGTGCCAGCAGTCGCAATCAGCCCCAGCATTTT	CASSRNQPQHF
TRBD2	TRBV30	once	TRBJ2-3	TGTGCTCTGGCGAAAGGGACTAGCGGCACAGATACGCAGTATTTT	CALAKGTSGTDTQYF
TRBD1	TRBV5-1	NA	TRBJ1-6	TGCGCCAGCAGCCCTACAGGGGGAGAAAGCTCCTATAATTCACCCCTCCACTTT	CASSPTGGESSYNSPLHF
NA	TRBV19	NA	TRBJ2-6	TGTGCCAGTAGTATTCAAGGTACGAGCTCTGGGGCCAACGTCCTGACTTTC	CASSIQGTSSGANVLTF
NA	TRBV7-2	NA	TRBJ1-2	TGTGCCAGCAGCTTACCAGAGGCTAACTATGGCTACACCTTC	CASSLPEANYGYTF
TRBD2	TRBV15	NA	TRBJ2-1	TGTGCCACCAGCAGAGATCTCTGGGAGCGGGGGGGTTACAATGAGCAGTTCTTC	CATSRDLWERGGYNEQFF
TRBD1	TRBV19	NA	TRBJ1-6	TGTGCCAGTAGTCCAGGGACAGCCTATAATTCACCCCTCCACTTT	CASSPGTAYNSPLHF
NA	TRBV24-1	NA	TRBJ2-6	TGTGCCACCAGTGACACGCGGTCCTCTGGGGCCAACGTCCTGACTTTC	CATSDTRSSGANVLTF
NA	TRBV3-1/TRBV3-2	NA	TRBJ1-4	TGTGCCAGCAGCCAAGAGAGTATAGGGGAAAAACTGTTTTTT	CASSQESIGEKLFF
NA	TRBV7-9	NA	TRBJ2-7	TGTGCCAGCAGCTTCGTCAGGGGGGGCGAGCAGTACTTC	CASSFVRGGEQYF
NA	TRBV7-9	NA	TRBJ1-2	TGTGCCAGCAGCCCAGGACAAGGCTACACCTTC	CASSPGQGYTF
TRBD1	TRBV19	NA	TRBJ2-1	TGTGCCAGTAGTCCCCAAAGAGGGGGCGGTGAGCAGTTCTTC	CASSPQRGGGEQFF
TRBD1	TRBV6-2/TRBV6-3	NA	TRBJ1-6	TGTGCCAGCAGTTACTCGTGGGGACAGGGAGTGTCACCCCTCCACTTT	CASSYSWGQGVSPLHF
TRBD2	TRBV6-5	NA	TRBJ2-1	TGTGCCAGCAGTCCGACTAGCGGGGGGCGGGGTGAGCAGTTCTTC	CASSPTSGGRGEQFF
NA	TRBV18	few	TRBJ2-7	TGTGCCAGCTCCACTTCTCGGGGAAACTACGAGCAGTACTTC	CASSTSRGNYEQYF
TRBD1	TRBV24-1	once	TRBJ2-1	TGTGCCACCAGTGGCTACGGACAGGGGTCCTACAATGAGCAGTTCTTC	CATSGYGQGSYNEQFF
TRBD2	TRBV5-1	NA	TRBJ2-4	TGCGCCAGCAGCTCGGGACTACTCTTCAAAAACATTCAGTACTTC	CASSSGLLFKNIQYF
NA	TRBV27	NA	TRBJ1-5	TGTGCCAGCAGTTTAACTGGGGAGTACCAGCCCCAGCATTTT	CASSLTGEYQPQHF
NA	TRBV7-2	NA	TRBJ2-1	TGTGCCAGCAGCCCCACCGGAACTAGGCGCTCAAACAATGAGCAGTTCTTC	CASSPTGTRRSNNEQFF